Here is one T cell receptor beta chain with its context. The sample belongs to a study of cytomegalovirus exposure and HLA in healthy donors. This CDR3 has 15 residues. Germline V gene lookup returns CDR1 MNHEY and CDR2 SVGAGI. V lost 0 bases and J 4 bases, leaving 12 bases between the germline ends. Assay: immunoSEQ multiplex PCR; the TCRdb copy retains only in-frame clones and omits some. This table holds about 180,000 clones, 86% found once. This clonotype was obtained from a man aged 18 to 29 in good health and CMV-seropositive. The sequencing input was PBMCs. The V call is TRBV6-5, the J call TRBJ1-1; tentative D call: TRBD1 (5 bases). The CDR3 region has the DNA TGTGCCAGCAGTTACTCGTTAGGGGCAGGCACTGAAGCTTTCTTT. Translating it yields CASSYSLGAGTEAFF.